This entry is about one TCR beta chain. The data derive from a study of blood T cell repertoires in COVID-19. Per the germline V gene, CDR1 is SEHNR and CDR2 is FQNEAQ (reference sequence). The CDR3 has 18 amino acids. Between the trimmed V and J ends, which lost 5 bases and 0 bases, there was a span of 23 bases. Clones were read by immunoSEQ multiplex PCR, and TCRdb kept only the in-frame ones, dropping some. The sample has about 120,000 clones; roughly 80% are singletons. This sequence joins TRBV7-9 and TRBJ2-7; the D gene is possibly TRBD1 (8 bases). The sequenced sample consisted of peripheral blood. This receptor was obtained from a human donor in a cohort sampled during active COVID-19. The CDR3 reads CASSTSIDRGGSSYEQYF. CDR3 in DNA: TGTGCCAGCAGCACGAGCATTGACAGGGGCGGGAGCTCCTACGAGCAGTACTTC.